Shown below are 10 T cell receptor beta chains from a single sample sequenced in a study of blood T cells in healthy people across ages (dated by TCRdb to the mid-2010s). The protocol used for the library was 5' RACE. Sequencing took place on an Illumina HiSeq 2500. A second PCR of roughly 7 to 12 cycles was performed with a sample-barcoded 5' primer and a J-beta primer mix. TCRdb reanalyzed the raw reads on its own, using fastp at Q25 for trimming and MiXCR for clone calling, and kept in-frame beta chains. Under each unique CDR3 protein, matching rows form one entry showing the most common genes and DNA. The sample table records 1.5 million or so distinct CDR3 sequences; about 43% of these occur just once. The ten largest clonotypes hold 7.9% of the sample. Sequencing used blood. The receptor set was obtained from a woman younger than 35 in good health.

On this clonotype itself: Compared with germline, one end of the junction differs, possibly owing to a read error. J is TRBJ1-5 and V is TRBV7-8, with D unresolved. The CDR3 extends over 14 amino acids. The germline CDR1 and CDR2 sequences are SGHVS and FQNEAQ. CDR3 DNA sequence: TGTGCCAGCAGCTTAGTCGGGATTAATCGGCCCCAGCATTTT. Translation: CASSLVGINRPQHF. Looking up the rest from reference TRBV7-8 and TRBJ1-5 gives the full variable domain: GAGVSQSPRYKVAKRGQDVALRCDPISGHVSLFWYQQALGQGPEFLTYFQNEAQLDKSGLPSDRFFAERPEGSVSTLKIQRTQQEDSAVYLCASSLVGINRPQHFGDGTRLSIL.

In this sample, this clonotype turned up a few times. The chain has TRBV6-1 and TRBJ2-1; D may be TRBD1 or TRBD2 (5 bases each). This CDR3 region has 11 residues. Germline CDR1 reads MNHNS; CDR2 reads SASEGT. Deletions cut 8 bases from V and 9 bases from J, with 11 bases between. CDR3 in amino acids: CASYGTSEQFF. The CDR3 DNA is TGTGCCAGCTATGGGACGAGTGAGCAGTTCTTC.

This clonotype was seen more than once but under ten times. The rearrangement joins TRBV12-5 to TRBJ1-2; 9 bases line up with TRBD1. Germline V gives CDR1 LGHNT, CDR2 FRNRAP. The CDR3 extends over 15 amino acids. The J segment lost 8 bases and the V segment lost 0 bases, leaving 7 bases of the junction unmatched. CDR3 sequence (DNA): TGTGCTAGTGGTTTGGTACCCGGGACAGGGTACGGCTACACCTTC. Amino acids: CASGLVPGTGYGYTF. Complete variable domain (other parts from reference TRBV12-5 and TRBJ1-2): DARVTQTPRHKVTEMGQEVTMRCQPILGHNTVFWYRQTMMQGLELLAYFRNRAPLDDSGMPKDRFSAEMPDATLATLKIQPSEPRDSAVYFCASGLVPGTGYGYTFGSGTRLTVV.

This clonotype turned up a few times. This chain links TRBV7-2 with TRBJ2-7; 10 bases align to TRBD1. The V segment lost 6 bases and the J segment 5 bases; nucleotides outside the gene matches: 7. CDR1 is SGHTA and CDR2 is FQGNSA in the germline V gene. There are 14 residues in the CDR3. Here the CDR3 DNA reads TGTGCCAGCAGTACTCGGGACAGGGGTGACGAGCAGTACTTC. It translates to CASSTRDRGDEQYF. Complete variable domain (other parts from reference TRBV7-2 and TRBJ2-7): GAGVSQSPSNKVTEKGKDVELRCDPISGHTALYWYRQSLGQGLEFLIYFQGNSAPDKSGLPSDRFSAERTGGSVSTLTIQRTQQEDSAVYLCASSTRDRGDEQYFGPGTRLTVT.

The V call is TRBV7-9, the J call TRBJ2-5, with no clear D. V was pared by 1 base and J by 1 base, with 13 bases between. Germline V gene lookup returns CDR1 SEHNR and CDR2 FQNEAQ (reference sequence). This CDR3 has 16 amino acids. Here the CDR3 reads CASSLEGFGTQETQYF. CDR3 bases: TGTGCCAGCAGCTTAGAAGGGTTTGGAACCCAAGAGACCCAGTACTTC.

This CDR3 is CASSLDPSGQGAIIADTQYF. As DNA, the CDR3 is TGTGCCAGCAGCTTAGACCCCTCGGGACAGGGGGCGATTATTGCAGATACGCAGTATTTT. The chain links TRBV7-2 to TRBJ2-3; 12 bases are shared with TRBD1. The length of the CDR3 is 20 residues. The J segment lost 4 bases and the V segment lost 1 base, leaving 15 bases of the junction unmatched. The germline CDR1 and CDR2 sequences are SGHTA and FQGNSA.

This rearrangement joins TRBV3-1 to TRBJ1-1; D not resolved. Looked up from germline, CDR1 is LGHDT and CDR2 is YNNKEL (reference sequence). The CDR3 is 12 amino acids. V lost 3 bases, J lost 4 bases, and 6 bases lay in between. The CDR3 bases are TGTGCCAGCAGCCATGGAGGCACTGAAGCTTTCTTT. This codes for CASSHGGTEAFF.

This clonotype was seen a few times. The CDR3 sequence is CSARLGTEAFF. CDR3 DNA sequence: TGCAGTGCTAGACTGGGCACTGAAGCTTTCTTT. The gene calls are TRBV20-1 and TRBJ1-1; D is ambiguous. The CDR3 loop spans 11 amino acids. Deletions cut 2 bases from V and 4 bases from J, with 5 bases between. The germline gives CDR1 DFQATT, CDR2 SNEGSKA (reference sequence).

This clonotype occurred a few times. The chain has TRBV12-3 or TRBV12-4 and TRBJ2-1, with TRBD1 matching over 7 bases. This CDR3 comprises 13 residues. V dropped 3 bases and J dropped 8; count of bases not matched to a gene: 4. CDR3 loop: CASSFYQGDEQFF. The CDR3 DNA reads TGTGCCAGCAGTTTTTATCAGGGGGATGAGCAGTTCTTC.

This clonotype has a handful of counts. The chain has TRBV2 and TRBJ1-2; D is unresolved. The CDR3 contains 14 residues. CDR1 is SNHLY and CDR2 is FYNNEI in the germline V gene. The V end was cut by 9 bases, the J end by 2 bases, with 16 bases between. CDR3 amino acids: CARSSSGSNYGYTF. As DNA, the CDR3 is TGTGCCAGGTCCTCCTCTGGCAGCAACTATGGCTACACCTTC.